The present entry profiles one TCR beta chain with its context. Its matching antigen is unknown. The entry originates in a study of cytomegalovirus exposure and HLA in healthy donors. General study results and limits: TCR sequences were mostly rare, though some public TCRs occurred in many donors.

Method: immunoSEQ multiplex PCR; TCRdb's copy keeps in-frame clones and lacks some. Of about 220,000 clones listed, under 95% are singletons. The J segment lost 8 bases and the V segment lost 5 bases, leaving 8 bases of the junction unmatched. This CDR3 has 14 amino acids. Germline V gene data show CDR1 as SGHRS and CDR2 as YFSETQ. From the approximately 120-subject validation cohort, which was separate from the roughly 700-subject first cohort, the donors were drawn. This chain connects TRBV5-1 to TRBJ1-4, with 8 bases fitting TRBD1. This sequence was found in a woman between 18 and 29 years old in good health and CMV-seronegative. The sample was PBMCs. CDR3 loop: CASSLDRDVEKLFF. The CDR3 DNA sequence: TGCGCCAGCAGTCTGGACAGGGATGTAGAAAAACTGTTTTTT. Together with reference TRBV5-1 and TRBJ1-4, the CDR3 gives the full variable domain: KAGVTQTPRYLIKTRGQQVTLSCSPISGHRSVSWYQQTPGQGLQFLFEYFSETQRNKGNFPGRFSGRQFSNSRSEMNVSTLELGDSALYLCASSLDRDVEKLFFGSGTQLSVL.